The sequence of this T cell receptor (beta chain) was determined in a study of T-cell reconstitution after alpha-beta-depleted transplantation in children. Trimming stripped 4 bases from V and 3 bases from J, with 7 bases between. Germline V lookup: CDR1 MGHDK, CDR2 SYGVNS. The CDR3 runs 14 residues. This clonotype was recorded many times. Its cognate antigen is unknown. During its preparation, the TCRbeta library received unique molecular identifiers. One entry per CDR3 protein, called by TCRdb with MiXCR from the PCR reads. The sample lists some 300,000 distinct CDR3 sequences, over 9% occurring once. Notes on the study in general: Expanded graft clones numbering several hundred reportedly gave rise to alpha-beta T cells about two months after transplant. By one year post-transplant, T-cell counts and diversity largely arose from T cells that were newly produced. Diversity of TCRbeta at day 60 was high in some patients, arising from surviving recipient T cells and thymic progenitors.

The source material was PBMCs, sampled before TCRalphabeta/CD19-depleted stem cell transplant. The rearrangement links TRBV25-1 to TRBJ2-6; tentatively, D is TRBD2 (5 bases). This TCR derives from a boy younger than two with acute myeloid leukemia, due to receive a stem cell transplant. The CDR3 DNA reads as TGTGCCAGCAGTGGGGAGAGTGGGGCCAACGTCCTGACTTTC. Translation: CASSGESGANVLTF.